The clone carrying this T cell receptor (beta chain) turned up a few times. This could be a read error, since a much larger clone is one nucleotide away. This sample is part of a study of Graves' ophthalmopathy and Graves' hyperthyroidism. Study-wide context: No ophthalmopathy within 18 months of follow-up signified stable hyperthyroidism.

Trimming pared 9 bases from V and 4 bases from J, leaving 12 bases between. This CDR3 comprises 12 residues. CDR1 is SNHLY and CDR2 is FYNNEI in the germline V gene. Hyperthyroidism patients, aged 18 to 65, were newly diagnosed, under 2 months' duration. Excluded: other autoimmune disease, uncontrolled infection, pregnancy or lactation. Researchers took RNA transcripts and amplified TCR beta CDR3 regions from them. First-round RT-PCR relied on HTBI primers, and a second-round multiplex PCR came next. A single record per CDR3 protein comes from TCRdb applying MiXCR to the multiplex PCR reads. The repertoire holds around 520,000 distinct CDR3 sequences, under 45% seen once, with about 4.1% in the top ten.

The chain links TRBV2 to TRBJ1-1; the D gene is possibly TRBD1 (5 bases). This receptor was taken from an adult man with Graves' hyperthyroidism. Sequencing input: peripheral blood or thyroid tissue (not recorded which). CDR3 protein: CASMQGGTEAFF. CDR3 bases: TGTGCCAGTATGCAGGGCGGCACTGAAGCTTTCTTT.